The 9 T cell receptor beta chains below all came from one sample that was sequenced in a study of CXCR3-negative and CXCR3-positive naive CD8 T cells. UMI-tagged TRB cDNA libraries were built via 5' RACE. TCRdb re-called the 5' RACE reads; every CDR3 protein appears as one record, without DNA. The sample includes about 89,000 distinct CDR3 sequences. Study-wide results and caveats: Naive cells that were CXCR3-positive had more hydrophobic TRB CDR3s (compared with CXCR3-negative naive cells).

These receptors have no identified antigens. The sequenced sample consisted of naive CXCR3+ CD8+ T cells from blood. Subset specified: CD45RO-CCR7+CD27+CD95- naive CD8+ T cells expressing CXCR3 (TNR3+). The receptors stem from a human donor in good health. Some clones in this sample may be carry-over from other donors' samples.

The gene calls are TRBV4-1 and TRBJ2-7; the D call of TRBD1 rests on TCRdb alone, since no DNA is present to check it. CDR3 length: 14 residues. The germline V gene encodes CDR1 MGHRA and CDR2 YSYEKL. This CDR3 reads CASSPRTGDYEQYF.

This sequence joins TRBV29-1 and TRBJ2-7; TCRdb designates TRBD1, a call that cannot be tested without DNA. Germline V gene sequence: CDR1 SQVTM, CDR2 ANQGSEA. This CDR3 is built from 15 residues. The CDR3 sequence: CSVGGIRDIAYEQYF.

The chain employs TRBV20-1 and TRBJ1-5. There are 14 residues in the CDR3. Germline values: CDR1 DFQATT, CDR2 SNEGSKA (reference sequence). CDR3 sequence: CSAFPDGSNQPQHF.

This chain joins TRBV7-6 and TRBJ2-1; as DNA is missing, the TRBD1 call by TCRdb cannot be tested. This CDR3 has 18 residues. The germline V gene encodes CDR1 SGHVS and CDR2 FNYEAQ. This CDR3 reads CASSSTRGRDRGSNEQFF.

V and J are TRBV28 and TRBJ2-7. From germline, CDR1 is MDHEN and CDR2 SYDVKM. The CDR3 contains 17 residues. The CDR3 spells CASSLSLKTSSLDEQYF.

The V call is TRBV7-9, the J call TRBJ1-1; the D gene TCRdb calls, TRBD1, cannot be checked with no DNA. CDR1 and CDR2 (germline): SEHNR, FQNEAQ (reference sequence). The CDR3 length is 14 residues. The CDR3 sequence is CASSTENRGLEAFF.

The chain has TRBV5-1 and TRBJ2-3; TCRdb reports TRBD2, a call that lacks DNA to check it against. The CDR3 length is 16 residues. Germline lookup yields CDR1 SGHRS and CDR2 YFSETQ. This chain's CDR3 is CASSWGNRPGGDTQYF.

The chain employs TRBV6-4 and TRBJ2-1; TCRdb's assignment of TRBD2 cannot be checked, as there is no DNA. CDR1 is MRHNA, CDR2 SNTAGT, per germline. The length of the CDR3 is 14 residues. The CDR3 is CASSVGTSNNEQFF.

The V gene is TRBV28, the J gene TRBJ1-4; as DNA is missing, the TRBD1 call by TCRdb cannot be tested. Germline CDR1 reads MDHEN; CDR2 reads SYDVKM. There are 14 residues in the CDR3. The CDR3 loop is CASSLNRVTEKLFF.